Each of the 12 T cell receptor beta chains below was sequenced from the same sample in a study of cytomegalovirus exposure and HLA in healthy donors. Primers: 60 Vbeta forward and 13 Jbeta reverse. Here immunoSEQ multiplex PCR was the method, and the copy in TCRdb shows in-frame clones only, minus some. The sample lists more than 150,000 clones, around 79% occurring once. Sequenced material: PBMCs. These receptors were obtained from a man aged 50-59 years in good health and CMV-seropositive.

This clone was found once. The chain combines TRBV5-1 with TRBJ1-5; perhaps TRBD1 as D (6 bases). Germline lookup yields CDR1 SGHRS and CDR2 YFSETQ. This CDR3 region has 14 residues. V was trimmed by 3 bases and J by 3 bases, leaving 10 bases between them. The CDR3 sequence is CASSSTGNNQPQHF. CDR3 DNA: TGCGCCAGCAGCTCTACAGGGAACAATCAGCCCCAGCATTTT. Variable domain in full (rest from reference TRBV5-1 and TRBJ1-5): KAGVTQTPRYLIKTRGQQVTLSCSPISGHRSVSWYQQTPGQGLQFLFEYFSETQRNKGNFPGRFSGRQFSNSRSEMNVSTLELGDSALYLCASSSTGNNQPQHFGDGTRLSIL.

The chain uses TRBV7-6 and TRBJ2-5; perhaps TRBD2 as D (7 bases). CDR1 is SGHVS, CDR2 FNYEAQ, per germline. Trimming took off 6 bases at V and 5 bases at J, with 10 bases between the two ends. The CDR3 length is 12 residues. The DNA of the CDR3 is TGTGCCAGCAGTCGGGGGGCCGAGACCCAGTACTTC. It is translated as CASSRGAETQYF.

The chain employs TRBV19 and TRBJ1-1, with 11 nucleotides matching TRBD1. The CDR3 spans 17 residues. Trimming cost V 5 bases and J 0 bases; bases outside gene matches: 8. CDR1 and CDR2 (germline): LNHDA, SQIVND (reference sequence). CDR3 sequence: CASSSLLGQGVNTEAFF. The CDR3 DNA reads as TGTGCCAGTAGTTCACTCCTGGGACAGGGGGTGAACACTGAAGCTTTCTTT.

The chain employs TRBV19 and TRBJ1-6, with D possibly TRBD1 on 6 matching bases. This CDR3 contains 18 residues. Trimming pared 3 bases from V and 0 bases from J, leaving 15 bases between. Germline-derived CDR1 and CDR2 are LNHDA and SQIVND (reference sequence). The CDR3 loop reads CASSMTRGQVSYNSPLHF. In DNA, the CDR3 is TGTGCCAGTAGTATGACCAGGGGACAAGTCTCCTATAATTCACCCCTCCACTTT.

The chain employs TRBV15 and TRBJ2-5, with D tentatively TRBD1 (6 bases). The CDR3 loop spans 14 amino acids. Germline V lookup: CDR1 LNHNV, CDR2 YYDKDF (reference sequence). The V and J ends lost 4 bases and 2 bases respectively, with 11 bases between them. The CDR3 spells CATSTWGLQETQYF. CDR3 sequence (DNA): TGTGCCACCAGCACTTGGGGGCTTCAAGAGACCCAGTACTTC.

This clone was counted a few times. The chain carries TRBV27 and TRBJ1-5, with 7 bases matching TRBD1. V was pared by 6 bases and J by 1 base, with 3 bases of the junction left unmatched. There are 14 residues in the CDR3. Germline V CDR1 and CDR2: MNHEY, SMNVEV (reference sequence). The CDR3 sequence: CASRQQGSNQPQHF. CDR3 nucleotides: TGTGCCAGCAGACAACAGGGGAGCAATCAGCCCCAGCATTTT.

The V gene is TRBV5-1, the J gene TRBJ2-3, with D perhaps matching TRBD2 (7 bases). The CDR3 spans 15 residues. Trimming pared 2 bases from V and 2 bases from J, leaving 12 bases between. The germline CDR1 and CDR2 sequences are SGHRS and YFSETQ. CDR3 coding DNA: TGCGCCAGCAGCTTTGAGGGGGGGCACACAGATACGCAGTATTTT. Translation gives CASSFEGGHTDTQYF. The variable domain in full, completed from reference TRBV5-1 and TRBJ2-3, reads KAGVTQTPRYLIKTRGQQVTLSCSPISGHRSVSWYQQTPGQGLQFLFEYFSETQRNKGNFPGRFSGRQFSNSRSEMNVSTLELGDSALYLCASSFEGGHTDTQYFGPGTRLTVL.

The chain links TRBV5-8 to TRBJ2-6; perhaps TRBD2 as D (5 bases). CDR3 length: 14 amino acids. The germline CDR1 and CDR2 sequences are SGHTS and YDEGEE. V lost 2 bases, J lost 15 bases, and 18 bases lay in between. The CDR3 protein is CASSLATGLGSLTF. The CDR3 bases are TGTGCCAGCAGCTTAGCAACGGGGTTGGGGTCCCTGACTTTC.

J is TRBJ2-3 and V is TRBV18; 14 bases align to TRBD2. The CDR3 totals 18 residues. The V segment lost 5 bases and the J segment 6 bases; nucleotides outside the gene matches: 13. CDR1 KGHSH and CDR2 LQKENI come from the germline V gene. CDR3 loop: CASSEARRLAGGQDTQYF. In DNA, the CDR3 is TGTGCCAGCTCAGAAGCAAGGAGACTAGCGGGGGGGCAGGATACGCAGTATTTT.

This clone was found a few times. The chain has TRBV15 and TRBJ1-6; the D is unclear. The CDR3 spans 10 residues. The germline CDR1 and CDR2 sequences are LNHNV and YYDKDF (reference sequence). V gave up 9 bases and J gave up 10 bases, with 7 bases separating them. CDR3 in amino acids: CATGGSPLHF. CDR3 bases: TGTGCCACTGGTGGCTCACCCCTCCACTTT.

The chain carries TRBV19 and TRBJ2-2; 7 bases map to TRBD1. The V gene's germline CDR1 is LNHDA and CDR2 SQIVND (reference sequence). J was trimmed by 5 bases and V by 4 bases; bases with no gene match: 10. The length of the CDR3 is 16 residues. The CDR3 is CASSKATGRGTGELFF. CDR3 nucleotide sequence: TGTGCCAGTAGTAAAGCGACAGGGAGAGGGACCGGGGAGCTGTTTTTT.

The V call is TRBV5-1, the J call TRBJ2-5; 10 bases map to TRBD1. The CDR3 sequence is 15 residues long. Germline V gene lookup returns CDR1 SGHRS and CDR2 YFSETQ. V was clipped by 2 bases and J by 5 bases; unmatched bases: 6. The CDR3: CASSLPGQGIETQYF. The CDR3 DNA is TGCGCCAGCAGCTTACCGGGACAGGGGATCGAGACCCAGTACTTC.